One TCR beta chain is described in this entry. These data come from a study of blood T cell repertoires in COVID-19. Overall study context: Italy, Spain and the United States were the sources of the convalescent and acute COVID-19 samples. Nucleic acid was either cDNA or gDNA, and it came from T cells, B-cell-depleted T cells, or PBMCs.

The germline gives CDR1 MNHNS, CDR2 SASEGT. Trimming stripped 0 bases from V and 9 bases from J, with 12 bases between. This CDR3 spans 15 amino acids. Original methodology: Estimation of nucleated cell counts relied on the amplification of reference gene primers. This table comes from immunoSEQ multiplex PCR, and its TCRdb copy is limited to in-frame clones, with some not included. V and J calls and clone size are given by that table; D and trimming were obtained from the DNA. The data contain 200,000 to 250,000 clones, under 90% of them singletons. This chain connects TRBV6-1 to TRBJ1-6; D gene uncertain. The specimen sequenced was peripheral blood. This receptor was identified in a man in his fifties with acute or convalescent COVID-19. The CDR3 region has the DNA TGTGCCAGCAGTGAAGCGCGGGGTAGCCCTTCACCCCTCCACTTT. It specifies CASSEARGSPSPLHF.